The 16 T cell receptor beta chains presented below share a single source sample, sequenced in a study of spatial heterogeneity in lung cancer. Regarding time point: sample taken at primary tumor resection. Material for sequencing was whole RNA from tumor, nontumor lung or frozen PBMC, left unsorted. TCRdb analysed the 5' RACE reads with MiXCR anew, one entry per CDR3 protein. This repertoire shows under 50,000 distinct CDR3 sequences, 4% to 6% found once; its top ten account for 25%. Source: PBMCs, taken at surgery. These receptors were obtained from a female donor with early-stage non-small cell lung cancer.

This clonotype was detected a few times. The gene calls are TRBV2 and TRBJ1-5; 9 nucleotides match TRBD1. This CDR3 region has 14 residues. Germline V gene sequence: CDR1 SNHLY, CDR2 FYNNEI. Trimming removed 3 bases from V and 9 bases from J; junction bases left unmatched: 6. CDR3 coding DNA: TGTGCCAGCAGTGAGCGGACAGGGGAAGGGCCCCAGCATTTT. Translated: CASSERTGEGPQHF.

This clonotype was recorded at least ten times. J is TRBJ1-1 and V is TRBV20-1; D gene unclear. V shed 3 bases and J shed 0 bases, with 8 bases lying between them. CDR3 length: 13 amino acids. Germline lookup yields CDR1 DFQATT and CDR2 SNEGSKA (reference sequence). Written as DNA, the CDR3 is TGCAGTGCTAGTCGATCGTTGAACACTGAAGCTTTCTTT. Translating gives CSASRSLNTEAFF.

Ten or more counts support this clonotype. This rearrangement joins TRBV20-1 to TRBJ2-3, with 11 bases lining up with TRBD2. V gave up 4 bases and J gave up 4 bases; unmatched junction bases: 1. The germline V gene has CDR1 DFQATT and CDR2 SNEGSKA (reference sequence). The CDR3 covers 13 residues. CDR3 residues: CSAISGGADTQYF. The CDR3, as DNA: TGCAGTGCTATTAGCGGGGGGGCAGATACGCAGTATTTT.

The gene calls are TRBV20-1 and TRBJ2-7; D is uncertain. CDR1 and CDR2 from the germline V gene are DFQATT and SNEGSKA (reference sequence). The CDR3 has 17 residues. V dropped 0 bases and J dropped 3 bases, with 21 bases sitting between them. The CDR3 protein is CSAREGQEAIVVYEQYF. CDR3 in DNA: TGCAGTGCTAGAGAGGGTCAGGAAGCAATAGTGGTCTACGAGCAGTACTTC.

This clonotype was counted many times. The chain joins TRBV5-1 to TRBJ2-5; D possibly uses TRBD1 or TRBD2 (6 bases each). This CDR3 is 14 amino acids long. V lost 6 bases to trimming and J lost 1 base, with 13 bases between them. Germline CDR1 is SGHRS and CDR2 is YFSETQ. In DNA, the CDR3 is TGCGCCAGCATGAGAGGGGGGACCCAAGAGACCCAGTACTTC. Its translation is CASMRGGTQETQYF.

There are many counts of this clonotype. The chain combines TRBV10-2 with TRBJ1-1; D is uncertain. CDR3 size: 11 residues. The V end lost 4 bases, the J end lost 11 bases, and 11 bases lay between the germline ends. Germline CDR1 is WSHSY and CDR2 is SAAADI. In DNA, the CDR3 is TGCGCCAGCAGTGGCTTCGGGGAGGCTTTCTTT. Translation: CASSGFGEAFF.

This clonotype appeared many times. The chain employs TRBV5-5 and TRBJ2-1; 7 nucleotides align to TRBD1. Germline CDR1 and CDR2: SGHKS and YYEKEE (reference sequence). With 4 bases clipped from V and 4 bases from J, the junction kept 8 bases outside the gene matches. This CDR3 region has 15 residues. CDR3 nucleotides: TGTGCCAGCAGCGGACTTAGGACAGGATACAATGAGCAGTTCTTC. Amino acid sequence: CASSGLRTGYNEQFF.

This clonotype was seen many times. V usage is TRBV12-3 or TRBV12-4 and J usage is TRBJ2-1; tentatively, D is TRBD2 (7 bases). This CDR3 region has 14 residues. V was clipped by 0 bases and J by 6 bases, with 9 bases between them. This CDR3 reads CASSLAGGLNEQFF. CDR3 bases: TGTGCCAGCAGTTTAGCGGGGGGGCTCAATGAGCAGTTCTTC.

This clonotype was observed a few times. The chain joins TRBV18 to TRBJ1-6; D is undetermined. The CDR3 is 14 amino acids. Germline values: CDR1 KGHSH, CDR2 LQKENI. V lost 3 bases, J lost 7 bases, and 10 bases lay in between. CDR3 DNA: TGTGCCAGCTCACCCAATCAGAACAATTCACCCCTCCACTTT. This codes for CASSPNQNNSPLHF.

This sequence joins TRBV7-9 and TRBJ2-3; D perhaps matches TRBD1 (7 bases). The CDR3 length is 12 residues. V lost 4 bases, J lost 15 bases, and 17 bases lay in between. Germline values: CDR1 SEHNR, CDR2 FQNEAQ (reference sequence). The CDR3 region has the DNA TGTGCCAGCAGCTACCAGGGGGGTGGAGGTTATTTT. Its translation is CASSYQGGGGYF.

At least ten counts were recorded for this clonotype. The rearrangement links TRBV10-3 to TRBJ2-3; TRBD1 is a possible D gene (5 bases). Per germline, CDR1 ENHRY and CDR2 SYGVKD. The CDR3 loop spans 13 amino acids. V lost 6 bases, J lost 2 bases, and 9 bases lay in between. CDR3 in amino acids: CAIRGATTDTQYF. The CDR3 coding sequence is TGTGCCATCAGAGGGGCGACCACAGATACGCAGTATTTT.

The sample holds a few counts of this clonotype. The rearrangement uses TRBV7-2 and TRBJ1-6, with no clear D. Per germline, CDR1 SGHTA and CDR2 FQGNSA. V lost 1 base to trimming and J lost 2 bases, with 3 bases between them. The CDR3 extends over 14 amino acids. CDR3 DNA sequence: TGTGCCAGCAGCTTAGGGGCCTATAATTCACCCCTCCACTTT. Protein sequence: CASSLGAYNSPLHF.

This clonotype has a handful of counts. The J gene is TRBJ1-6, the V gene TRBV25-1, with D maybe TRBD1 (6 bases). The CDR3 extends over 15 amino acids. V dropped 6 bases and J dropped 8 bases, with 17 bases sitting between them. Germline V gene data show CDR1 as MGHDK and CDR2 as SYGVNS. The CDR3 protein is CASRMGGRDHSPLHF. CDR3 DNA: TGTGCCAGCAGGATGGGGGGCAGGGACCATTCACCCCTCCACTTT.

V usage is TRBV5-5 and J usage is TRBJ1-6; a possible D gene is TRBD1 (5 bases). The ends were cut back, 1 base at V and 9 bases at J, with 14 bases in the middle. The CDR3 extends over 15 amino acids. From germline, CDR1 is SGHKS and CDR2 YYEKEE (reference sequence). CDR3 loop: CASSLPPQGASPLHF. In DNA, the CDR3 is TGTGCCAGCAGCTTGCCCCCTCAGGGTGCTTCACCCCTCCACTTT.

Ten or more counts support this clonotype. V usage is TRBV20-1 and J usage is TRBJ2-7; D is ambiguous. CDR1 and CDR2 from the germline V gene are DFQATT and SNEGSKA (reference sequence). The CDR3 runs 12 residues. V gave up 3 bases and J gave up 2 bases, with 8 bases separating them. This chain's CDR3 is CSASLQTYEQYF. CDR3 DNA sequence: TGCAGTGCTAGTTTACAAACCTACGAGCAGTACTTC.

This clonotype was counted many times. The CDR3 reads CASSTTTASLTEAFF. The CDR3 region has the DNA TGTGCCAGCAGCACTACGACCGCCTCGCTCACTGAAGCTTTCTTT. This chain links TRBV7-2 with TRBJ1-1; D gene unclear. Germline CDR1 SGHTA, CDR2 FQGNSA. The CDR3 extends over 15 amino acids. The V end was cut by 5 bases, the J end by 4 bases, with 17 bases between.